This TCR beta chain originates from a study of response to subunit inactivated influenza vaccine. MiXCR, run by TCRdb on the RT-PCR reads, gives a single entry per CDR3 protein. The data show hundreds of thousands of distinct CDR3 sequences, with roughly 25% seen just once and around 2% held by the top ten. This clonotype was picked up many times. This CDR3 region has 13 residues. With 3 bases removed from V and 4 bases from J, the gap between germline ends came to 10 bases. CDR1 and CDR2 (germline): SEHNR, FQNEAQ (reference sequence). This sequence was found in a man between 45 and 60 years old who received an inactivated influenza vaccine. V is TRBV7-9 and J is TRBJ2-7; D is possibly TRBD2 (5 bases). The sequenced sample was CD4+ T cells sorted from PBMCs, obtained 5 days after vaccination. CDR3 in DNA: TGTGCCAGCAGCTTGCGGGTTGAATACGAGCAGTACTTC. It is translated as CASSLRVEYEQYF.